One T cell receptor beta chain is described in this entry. Its antigen is not identified. A multiplex PCR was run with 60 Vbeta primers and 13 Jbeta primers. Clones were sequenced by immunoSEQ multiplex PCR, and TCRdb holds only the in-frame ones, with some missing. This table has hundreds of thousands of clones, around 79% appearing once. The data derive from a study of cytomegalovirus exposure and HLA in healthy donors. Study-level points and caveats: Trimming of TCR beta V- and J-genes showed a link, identified in a later analysis, to a missense DCLRE1C variant. In the analysis, some V segments, TRBV6-2 and TRBV6-3 included, were excluded as indistinguishable. High sensitivity and specificity were reportedly achieved when the classifier diagnosed cytomegalovirus status. Cytomegalovirus association was listed for about 170 TCR beta chains.

CDR1 and CDR2 (germline): SEHNR, FQNEAQ (reference sequence). Trimming left V 5 bases short and J 5 bases short, with 21 bases between. The length of the CDR3 is 16 residues. This chain uses TRBV7-9 with TRBJ1-2, with D perhaps matching TRBD1 (6 bases). Sequenced: PBMCs. This clonotype was obtained from a male donor in good health and CMV-seronegative. The CDR3 protein is CASSARGAQGLYGYTF. The CDR3 DNA is TGTGCCAGCAGCGCCCGGGGGGCGCAAGGTCTATATGGCTACACCTTC.